This entry features one TCR beta chain sequence. This clone appeared a single time. The specificity of this receptor is unknown. No much larger clonotype is one base removed from it; base qualities were not supplied. The data derive from a study of blood T cell repertoires in COVID-19 (dated by TCRdb to about 2020). Context from the whole study: Samples covering the acute and convalescent phases of COVID-19 were provided by collaborators in the United States, Italy and Spain. The material from the prospective study consisted of cDNA or gDNA derived from T cells, B-cell-depleted T cells, or PBMCs. Deeply sampled blood TCRbeta repertoires from subjects exposed to, actively infected with, or recovered from COVID-19 were included in the dataset. The repertoires were released in a freely available public database meant as a resource for research on the immune response to SARS-CoV-2. Samples came from the ongoing ImmuneRACE study (first 160 participants) plus 1,254 subjects from 6 global collaborators. A de-identified subject ID, COVID-19 status, age in years and sex were almost always included in the sample metadata. Where available, HLA class I and class II types were obtained from metadata supplied by the sample provider rather than from assay-based typing.

For CDR1 and CDR2, the germline V gene lists SNHLY and FYNNEI. Trimming at the junction amounts to 7 bases on V and 5 bases on J, and the germline ends lie 20 bases apart. The cysteine opens and the phenylalanine closes a CDR3 of 15 amino acids. Only CDR3 DNA remains: 45 bases, in frame from the first base. TCRbeta CDR3 regions were amplified from genomic DNA by means of the immunoSEQ Assay, a bias-controlled multiplex PCR. The original methods were these. Nucleated cell counts per sample were estimated from amplification of reference gene primers within the assay. Sequence reads were collapsed and filtered to measure the absolute abundance of every unique TCRbeta CDR3 rearrangement. For each sample, productive Simpson clonality was calculated by taking the square root of Simpson's diversity index across productive rearrangements. Held by TCRdb, this immuneACCESS table contains in-frame sequences only and omits some clones. Under half of the omission traces to an unresolved V gene where checked; the cause of the rest is unknown. D and trimming were read from the DNA, whereas the V and J calls and clone size are those reported in that table. A total of under 75,000 clones appear in this sample, 80% to 90% of them only once. Approximately 7.4% of the sample lies in the top ten.

Collaborating institutions collected whole blood in K2EDTA tubes following their own protocols. For TCRbeta analysis, collaborator samples were shipped as frozen whole blood, as isolated PBMCs, or as DNA extracted from either sample type. Paper-wide results and their limitations: The amount of clinical and demographic metadata varied by source and participant and was provided uncurated.

This receptor was obtained from a man between 45 and 60 years old with active COVID-19. Specimen: peripheral blood. The rearranged chain carries TRBV2 and TRBJ1-2; 5 matching bases give a weak D call of TRBD1. The CDR3 sequence is CASINRFPGRYGYTF. The DNA sequence is given as TGTGCCAGCATCAATCGGTTTCCAGGGAGGTATGGCTACACCTTC.